This T cell receptor (beta chain) was found in a study of beta chain features in type 1 diabetes. Study findings and constraints: Significant though moderate, a shortening of TCRB CDR3s appeared in all four CD4+ subsets of Type 1 diabetes patients.

Germline assignment: CDR1 SNHLY and CDR2 FYNNEI. The V end lost 2 bases, the J end lost 2 bases, and 7 bases lay between the germline ends. There are 14 residues in the CDR3. The study reverse transcribed the entire isolated RNA, so it sequenced expressed TCRB transcripts. Clones were sequenced by immunoSEQ multiplex PCR, and TCRdb holds only the in-frame ones, with some missing. The sample holds about 650,000 clones; 9.5% to 15% are singletons and the top ten take roughly 0.11%. Remarks on this clone: Its antigen is undetermined.

The V gene is TRBV2, the J gene TRBJ2-1; D uncertain. Input material: naive CD4+ T cells from blood. The source of this sequence is a man aged 30-40 years with type 1 diabetes. The CDR3 sequence is CASSELPPYNEQFF. CDR3 bases: TGTGCCAGCAGTGAACTGCCCCCCTACAATGAGCAGTTCTTC. The variable domain in full, completed from reference TRBV2 and TRBJ2-1, reads EPEVTQTPSHQVTQMGQEVILRCVPISNHLYFYWYRQILGQKVEFLVSFYNNEISEKSEIFDDQFSVERPDGSNFTLKIRSTKLEDSAMYFCASSELPPYNEQFFGPGTRLTVL.